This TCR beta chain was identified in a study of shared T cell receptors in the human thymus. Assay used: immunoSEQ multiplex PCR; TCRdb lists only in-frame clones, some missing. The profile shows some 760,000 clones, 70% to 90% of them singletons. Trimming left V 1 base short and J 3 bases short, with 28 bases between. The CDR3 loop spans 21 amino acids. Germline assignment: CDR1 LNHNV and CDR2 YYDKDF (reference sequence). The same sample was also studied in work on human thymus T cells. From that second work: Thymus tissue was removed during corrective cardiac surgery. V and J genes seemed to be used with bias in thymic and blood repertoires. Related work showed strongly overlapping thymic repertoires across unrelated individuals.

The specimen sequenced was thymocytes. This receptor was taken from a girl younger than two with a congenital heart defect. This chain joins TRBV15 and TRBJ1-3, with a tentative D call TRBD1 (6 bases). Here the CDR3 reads CATSRGPGHLYPWSFGNTIYF. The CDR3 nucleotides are TGTGCCACCAGCAGAGGCCCGGGACACCTGTATCCATGGTCCTTTGGAAACACCATATATTTT.